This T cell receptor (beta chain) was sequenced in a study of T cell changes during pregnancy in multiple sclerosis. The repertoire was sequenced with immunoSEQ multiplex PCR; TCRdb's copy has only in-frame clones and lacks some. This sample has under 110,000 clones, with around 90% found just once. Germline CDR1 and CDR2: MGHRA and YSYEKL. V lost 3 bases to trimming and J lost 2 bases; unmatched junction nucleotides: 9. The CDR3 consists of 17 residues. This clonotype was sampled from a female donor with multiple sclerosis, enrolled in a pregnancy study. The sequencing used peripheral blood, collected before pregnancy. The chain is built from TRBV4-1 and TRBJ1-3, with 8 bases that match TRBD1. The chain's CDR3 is CASSQYLGQGAGNTIYF. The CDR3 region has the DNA TGCGCCAGCAGCCAGTACCTCGGACAGGGCGCTGGAAACACCATATATTTT.